This T cell receptor beta chain derives from a study of CD8 T cells in ankylosing spondylitis. In its sample, this clonotype was seen a few times. What it binds is unknown. TCRdb reprocessed the 5' RACE reads with MiXCR, giving one entry per CDR3 protein. The table lists 130,000 or so distinct CDR3 sequences, roughly a sixth of them singletons, with 25% to 40% in the top ten. This CDR3 has 12 residues. Trimming pared 5 bases from V and 4 bases from J, leaving 7 bases between. Whole-study results and caveats: Roughly eight highly homologous variants made up a TCR beta motif that seemed to typify ankylosing spondylitis blood. Significant enrichment of disease-linked clones was reported in matched ankylosing spondylitis synovial fluid.

The source is a male donor with ankylosing spondylitis. The chain links TRBV12-3 or TRBV12-4 to TRBJ2-3; no firm D call. Material for sequencing was blood, either unsorted or a sorted T cell fraction (not recorded which). The CDR3 protein is CASSPQADTQYF. In nucleotides, the CDR3 is TGTGCCAGCAGTCCCCAGGCAGATACGCAGTATTTT.